This TCR beta chain was identified in a study of Ad26.COV2.S vaccination and SARS-CoV-2 variants. Study-wide points: There was reportedly substantial breadth in spike-specific CD8+ and CD4+ T cell responses after vaccination. Similar non-spike TCR breadth was seen in vaccine and placebo recipients.

Generated by immunoSEQ multiplex PCR, the TCRdb table keeps only in-frame clones and is missing some. This sample has about 350,000 clones, with 92% found just once. Concerning this clone itself: Its antigen remains unknown.

This sample comprised peripheral blood, obtained after recovery from COVID-19. The sequence was obtained from a human donor who had recovered from COVID-19.

The CDR3 loop reads CASSVSDRGSSYEQYF. The DNA of the CDR3 is TGTGCCAGCAGCGTGAGTGACAGGGGCAGCTCCTACGAGCAGTACTTC. V gene TRBV9 combines with J gene TRBJ2-7, with 8 bases fitting TRBD1. The CDR3 loop spans 16 amino acids. Trimming took 2 bases from V and 0 from J; bases not matched to a gene: 7. The germline V gene encodes CDR1 SGDLS and CDR2 YYNGEE.